This T cell receptor beta chain was documented in a study of cytomegalovirus exposure and HLA in healthy donors. The length of the CDR3 is 18 residues. Unmatched junction bases numbered 12, after V lost 2 bases and J lost 1 base. Per the germline V gene, CDR1 is SGHDT and CDR2 is YYEEEE. The PCR ran on 60 Vbeta and 13 Jbeta primers. Using immunoSEQ multiplex PCR, the repertoire was profiled, and TCRdb retains in-frame clones only, with some absent. Of about 160,000 clones in the sample, roughly 70% were seen once. As for this clone: Its cognate antigen is unknown.

Donors were ostensibly healthy at sampling, although undocumented immune exposures were probable. Overall study findings and caveats: What a later analysis reportedly showed was that an Asian-associated ancestry cluster had fewer N-insertions than the 666-donor mean. Beyond CMV serostatus, there was no information to go on about immune exposure.

The sample taken for sequencing was PBMCs. The chain links TRBV5-6 to TRBJ2-5; 9 bases line up with TRBD2. This clonotype was sampled from a man aged 40-50 years in good health and CMV-seropositive. CDR3 region: CASSFGASGERFQETQYF. CDR3 nucleotide sequence: TGTGCCAGCAGCTTTGGGGCTAGCGGGGAGAGATTCCAAGAGACCCAGTACTTC.